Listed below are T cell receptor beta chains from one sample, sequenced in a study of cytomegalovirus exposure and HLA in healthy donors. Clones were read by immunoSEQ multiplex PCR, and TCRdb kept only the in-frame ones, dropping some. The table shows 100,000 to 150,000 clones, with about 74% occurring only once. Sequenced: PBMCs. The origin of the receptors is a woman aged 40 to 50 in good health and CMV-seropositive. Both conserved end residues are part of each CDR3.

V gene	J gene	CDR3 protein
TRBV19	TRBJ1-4	CASSSPGQATNEKLFF
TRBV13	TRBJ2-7	CASSSPGQGTYEQYF
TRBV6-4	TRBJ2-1	CASSQLAGGPILDEQFF
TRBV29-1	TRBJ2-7	CSVDQGGSYEQYF
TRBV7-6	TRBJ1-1	CASSLGQQGTEAFF
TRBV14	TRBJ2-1	CASSPGGSVYNEQFF
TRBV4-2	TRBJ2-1	CASSQDRDYQFF
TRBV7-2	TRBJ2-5	CASSFTGSETQYF
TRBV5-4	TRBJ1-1	CASSLAGERAFF
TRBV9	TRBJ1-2	CASSPRQGGYGYTF
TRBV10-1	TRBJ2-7	CASSESMSAYEQYF
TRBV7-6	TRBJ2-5	CASSLDNVAVGTQYF
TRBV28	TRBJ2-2	CASSITAGGTGELFF
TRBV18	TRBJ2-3	CASSPPTGVEGLDTQYF
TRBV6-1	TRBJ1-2	CASLQGDYGYTF
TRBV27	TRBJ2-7	CASSSQGYEQYF
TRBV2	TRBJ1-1	CASSGQGGGTEAFF
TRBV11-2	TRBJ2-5	CASSNLAGGETQYF
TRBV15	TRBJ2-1	CATRGAARNEQFF
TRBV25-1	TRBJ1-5	CASRGGARQPQHF
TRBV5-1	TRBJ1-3	CASSEGGSGNTIYF
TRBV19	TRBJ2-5	CASSITGEETQYF
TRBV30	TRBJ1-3	CAWSRSSGNTIYF
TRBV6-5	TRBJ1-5	CASRGTGNQPQHF
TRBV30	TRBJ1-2	CAWGGGGDYGYTF
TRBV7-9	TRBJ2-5	CASSLLAGALLDF
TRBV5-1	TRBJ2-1	CASSLPGTGATNEQFF
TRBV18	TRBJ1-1	CASSISGTEAFF
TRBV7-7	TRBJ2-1	CASSPTGGREQFF
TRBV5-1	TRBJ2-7	CASSYGLANEQYF
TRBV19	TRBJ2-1	CASTEREGRLDEQFF
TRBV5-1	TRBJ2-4	CASSLEGQGAGIQYF
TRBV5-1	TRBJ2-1	CASSAEPGQGSNEQFF
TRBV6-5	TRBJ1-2	CASSSQGLIYGYTF
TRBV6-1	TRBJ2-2	CASSPGRSPGELFF
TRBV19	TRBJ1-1	CASSPQGRPEAFF
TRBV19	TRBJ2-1	CASTLGHNNEQFF
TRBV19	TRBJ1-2	CASRNPGQPGMNTF
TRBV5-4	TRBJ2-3	CASSLGLAGGLDTQYF
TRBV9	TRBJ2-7	CASSVERNSYEQYF
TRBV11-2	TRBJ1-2	CASSPFTAAGGDGYTF